This T cell receptor beta chain came from a study of blood T cells in healthy people across ages. Germline CDR1 MGHDK, CDR2 SYGVNS. This CDR3 comprises 16 residues. Trimming cost V 3 bases and J 3 bases, with 17 bases left between them. The authors ran a second PCR of about 7 to 11 cycles using a sample-barcoded 5' primer and a J-beta primer mix. The authors tagged each cDNA molecule using a template-switch adaptor with 12 random nucleotides. TCRdb re-called the 5' RACE reads with MiXCR, one entry per CDR3 protein. Among hundreds of thousands of distinct CDR3 sequences listed, 49% were seen once. General study points: Per million T cells, TCR beta diversity dropped roughly linearly as age increased.

Each sample gave at least 6 million isolated PBMCs. Per individual sample, total RNA of at least 5.5 micrograms was extracted. On this clonotype: Its matching antigen is unknown.

Sequenced: blood. The source is a woman aged 55-70 years in good health. J is TRBJ1-2 and V is TRBV25-1; tentatively, D is TRBD1 (5 bases). As DNA, the CDR3 is TGTGCCAGCAGTGACGGTGGGGCGAAGGGCGACTATGGCTACACCTTC. Translation: CASSDGGAKGDYGYTF.